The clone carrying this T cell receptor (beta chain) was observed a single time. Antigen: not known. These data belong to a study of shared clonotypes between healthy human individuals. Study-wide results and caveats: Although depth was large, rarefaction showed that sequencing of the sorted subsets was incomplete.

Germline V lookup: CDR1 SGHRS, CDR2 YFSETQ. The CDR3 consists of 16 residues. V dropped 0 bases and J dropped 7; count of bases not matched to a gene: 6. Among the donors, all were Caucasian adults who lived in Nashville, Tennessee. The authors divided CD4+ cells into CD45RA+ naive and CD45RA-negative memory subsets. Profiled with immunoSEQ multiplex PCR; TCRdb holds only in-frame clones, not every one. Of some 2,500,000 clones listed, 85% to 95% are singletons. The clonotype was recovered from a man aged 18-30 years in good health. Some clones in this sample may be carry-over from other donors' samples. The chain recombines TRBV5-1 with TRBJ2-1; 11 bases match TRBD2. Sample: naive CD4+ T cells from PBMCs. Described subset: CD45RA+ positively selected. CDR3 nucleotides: TGCGCCAGCAGCTTGGTTCTAGCGGGAGGTTTGAATGAGCAGTTCTTC. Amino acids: CASSLVLAGGLNEQFF.